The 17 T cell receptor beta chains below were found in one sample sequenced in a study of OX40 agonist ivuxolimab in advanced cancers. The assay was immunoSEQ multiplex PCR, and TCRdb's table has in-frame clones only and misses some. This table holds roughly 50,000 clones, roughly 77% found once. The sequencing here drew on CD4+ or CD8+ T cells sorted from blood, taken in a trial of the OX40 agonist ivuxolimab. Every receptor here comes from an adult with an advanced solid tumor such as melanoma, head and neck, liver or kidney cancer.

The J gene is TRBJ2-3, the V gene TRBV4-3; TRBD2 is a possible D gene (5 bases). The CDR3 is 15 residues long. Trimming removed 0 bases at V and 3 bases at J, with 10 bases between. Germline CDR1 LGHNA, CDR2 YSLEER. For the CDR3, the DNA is TGCGCCAGCAGCCAAGATGAGGGCGGGACAGATACGCAGTATTTT. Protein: CASSQDEGGTDTQYF.

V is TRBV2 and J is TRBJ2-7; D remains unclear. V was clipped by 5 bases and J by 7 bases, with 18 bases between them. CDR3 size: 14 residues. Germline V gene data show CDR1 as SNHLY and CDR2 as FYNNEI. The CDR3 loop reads CASSNRLGSNEQYF. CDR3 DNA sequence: TGTGCCAGCAGTAATAGATTGGGGTCGAATGAGCAGTACTTC.

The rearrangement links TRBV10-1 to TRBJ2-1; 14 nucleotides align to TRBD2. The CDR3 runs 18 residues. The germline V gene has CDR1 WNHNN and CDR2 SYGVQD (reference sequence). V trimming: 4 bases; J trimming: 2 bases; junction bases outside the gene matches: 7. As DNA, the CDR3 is TGCGCCAGCAGTGGACTAGCGGGAGGGCCGAACGCCTACAATGAGCAGTTCTTC. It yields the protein CASSGLAGGPNAYNEQFF.

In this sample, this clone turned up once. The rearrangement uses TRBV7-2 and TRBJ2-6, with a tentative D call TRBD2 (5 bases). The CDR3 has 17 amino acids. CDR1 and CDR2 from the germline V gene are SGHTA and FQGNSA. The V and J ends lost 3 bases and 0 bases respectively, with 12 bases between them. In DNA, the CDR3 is TGTGCCAGCAGCTTTGCCGCGGGCCACTCTGGGGCCAACGTCCTGACTTTC. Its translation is CASSFAAGHSGANVLTF.

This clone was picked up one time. The chain's CDR3 is CAWGQYEQYF. As DNA, the CDR3 is TGTGCCTGGGGACAGTACGAGCAGTACTTC. This chain joins TRBV30 and TRBJ2-7, with D possibly TRBD1 on 6 matching bases. V gave up 5 bases and J gave up 4 bases, with 6 bases separating them. Germline V gives CDR1 GTSNPN, CDR2 SVGIG (reference sequence). The CDR3 contains 10 residues.

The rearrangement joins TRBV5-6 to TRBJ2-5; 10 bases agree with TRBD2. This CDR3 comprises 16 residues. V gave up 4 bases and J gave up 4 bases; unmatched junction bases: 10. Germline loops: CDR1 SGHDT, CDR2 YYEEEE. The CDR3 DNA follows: TGTGCCAGCAGCGAAGCGGGAGGGAGTGTGGGAGAGACCCAGTACTTC. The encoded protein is CASSEAGGSVGETQYF.

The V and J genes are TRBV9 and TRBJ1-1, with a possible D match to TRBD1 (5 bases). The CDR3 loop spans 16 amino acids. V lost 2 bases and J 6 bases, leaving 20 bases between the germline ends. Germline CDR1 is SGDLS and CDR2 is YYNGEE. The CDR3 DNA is TGTGCCAGCAGCGTTGGACAAAGGGGTGATAGGTCTGAAGCTTTCTTT. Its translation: CASSVGQRGDRSEAFF. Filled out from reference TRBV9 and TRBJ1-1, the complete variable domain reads DSGVTQTPKHLITATGQRVTLRCSPRSGDLSVYWYQQSLDQGLQFLIQYYNGEERAKGNILERFSAQQFPDLHSELNLSSLELGDSALYFCASSVGQRGDRSEAFFGQGTRLTVV.

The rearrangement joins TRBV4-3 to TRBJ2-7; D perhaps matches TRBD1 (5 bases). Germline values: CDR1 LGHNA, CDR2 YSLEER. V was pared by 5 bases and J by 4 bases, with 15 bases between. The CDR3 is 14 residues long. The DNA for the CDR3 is TGCGCCAGCAGCGTGATGACAGAAGGGTACGAGCAGTACTTC. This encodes CASSVMTEGYEQYF.

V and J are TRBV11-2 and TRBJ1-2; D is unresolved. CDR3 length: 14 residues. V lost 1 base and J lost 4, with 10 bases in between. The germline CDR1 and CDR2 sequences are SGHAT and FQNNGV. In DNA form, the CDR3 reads TGTGCCAGCAGCTTAGGCGCGGTACTCTATGGCTACACCTTC. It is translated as CASSLGAVLYGYTF. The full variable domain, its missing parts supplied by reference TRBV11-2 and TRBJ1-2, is EAGVAQSPRYKIIEKRQSVAFWCNPISGHATLYWYQQILGQGPKLLIQFQNNGVVDDSQLPKDRFSAERLKGVDSTLKIQPAKLEDSAVYLCASSLGAVLYGYTFGSGTRLTVV.

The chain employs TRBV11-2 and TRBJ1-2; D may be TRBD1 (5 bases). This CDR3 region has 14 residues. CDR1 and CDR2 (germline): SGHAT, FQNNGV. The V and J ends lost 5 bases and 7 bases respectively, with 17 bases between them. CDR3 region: CASSPNKGYSGYTF. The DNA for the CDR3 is TGTGCCAGCAGCCCTAATAAGGGGTACAGTGGCTACACCTTC.

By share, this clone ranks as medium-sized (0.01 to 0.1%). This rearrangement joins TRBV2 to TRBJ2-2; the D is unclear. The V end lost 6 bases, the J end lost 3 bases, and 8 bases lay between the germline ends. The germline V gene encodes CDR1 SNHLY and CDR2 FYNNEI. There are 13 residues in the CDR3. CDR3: CASRVEDTGELFF. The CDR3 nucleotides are TGTGCCAGCAGGGTCGAGGACACCGGGGAGCTGTTTTTT.

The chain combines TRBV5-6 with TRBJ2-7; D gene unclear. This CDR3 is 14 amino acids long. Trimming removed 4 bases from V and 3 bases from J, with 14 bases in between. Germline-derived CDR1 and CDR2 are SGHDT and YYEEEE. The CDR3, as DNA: TGTGCCAGCAGCCACCCCGGGTCCAACTACGAGCAGTACTTC. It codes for CASSHPGSNYEQYF.

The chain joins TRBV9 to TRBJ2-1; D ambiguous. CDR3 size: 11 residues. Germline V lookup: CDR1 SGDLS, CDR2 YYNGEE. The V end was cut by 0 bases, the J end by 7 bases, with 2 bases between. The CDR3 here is CASSVENEQFF. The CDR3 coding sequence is TGTGCCAGCAGCGTAGAGAATGAGCAGTTCTTC. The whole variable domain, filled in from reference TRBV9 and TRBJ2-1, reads DSGVTQTPKHLITATGQRVTLRCSPRSGDLSVYWYQQSLDQGLQFLIQYYNGEERAKGNILERFSAQQFPDLHSELNLSSLELGDSALYFCASSVENEQFFGPGTRLTVL.

The CDR3 nucleotides are TGCGCCAGCAGCTTGGGAGGGAGGGGAGAGACCCAGTACTTC. It codes for CASSLGGRGETQYF. V gene TRBV5-1 combines with J gene TRBJ2-5, with 7 nucleotides matching TRBD2. CDR1 and CDR2 (germline): SGHRS, YFSETQ. The CDR3 covers 14 residues. V shed 0 bases and J 4 bases; nucleotides not matched to a gene: 3.

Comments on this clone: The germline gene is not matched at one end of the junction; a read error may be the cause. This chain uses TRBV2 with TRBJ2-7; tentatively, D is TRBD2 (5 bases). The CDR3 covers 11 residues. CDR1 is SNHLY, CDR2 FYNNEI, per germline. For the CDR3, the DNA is TGTGCCAGCAGCCCCCAAAGACTACCCCTTTTC. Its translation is CASSPQRLPLF.

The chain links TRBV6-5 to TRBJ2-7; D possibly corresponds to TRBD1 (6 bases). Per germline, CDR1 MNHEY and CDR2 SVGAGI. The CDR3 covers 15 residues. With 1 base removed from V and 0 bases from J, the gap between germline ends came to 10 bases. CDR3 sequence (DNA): TGTGCCAGCAGTTACTTCAGGGGTATCTCCTACGAGCAGTACTTC. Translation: CASSYFRGISYEQYF.

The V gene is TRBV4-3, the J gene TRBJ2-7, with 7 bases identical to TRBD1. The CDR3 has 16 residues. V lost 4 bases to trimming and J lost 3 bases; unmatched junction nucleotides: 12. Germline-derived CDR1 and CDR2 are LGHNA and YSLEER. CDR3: CASSPAVPGGYYEQYF. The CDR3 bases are TGCGCCAGCAGCCCTGCTGTCCCAGGGGGTTACTACGAGCAGTACTTC.